This T cell receptor (beta chain) was profiled in a study of a mutant IDH1 vaccine in newly diagnosed glioma. Study-level background: Vaccinations were initiated 4-6 weeks following radiotherapy alone, or were given together with temozolomide cycles. Sex among treated patients split about 60% male, roughly 38% female; mean age was about 43 years. General observations from the study: Vaccine-induced responses were seen in around 93% of patients, spanning several MHC alleles.

Time point meaning: week 5, during vaccination. Vaccine doses each comprised 300 ug of mutant IDH1 20-mer peptide, with topical imiquimod. Donor diagnoses consisted of new WHO grade 3 or 4 IDH1-mutant, ATRX-lost astrocytomas. Remarks on this clone: What it binds is not known.

Here immunoSEQ multiplex PCR was the method, and the copy in TCRdb shows in-frame clones only, minus some. The table lists approximately 60,000 clones, about nine tenths of them singletons, with approximately 4.2% in the top ten. Looked up from germline, CDR1 is MNHEY and CDR2 is SVGAGI. The CDR3 consists of 14 residues. Trimming shortened V by 5 bases and J by 0 bases, and 10 bases separated the two germline ends. This sequence originates from a woman aged 40 to 50 with glioma. The sequenced sample was PBMCs, obtained from a glioma patient whose treatment included an IDH1 peptide vaccine. This chain connects TRBV6-5 to TRBJ2-5, with no clear D. CDR3 nucleotides: TGTGCCAGCAGTCGAACTCAGTACCAAGAGACCCAGTACTTC. Protein product: CASSRTQYQETQYF.